The 17 T cell receptor beta chains reported below all come from one sample, sequenced in a study of T-cell memory formation after mild COVID-19. TCRdb reanalysed the 5' RACE reads using MiXCR and keeps one entry per CDR3 protein. This table holds hundreds of thousands of distinct CDR3 sequences, around 25% found once. Sequenced input: PBMCs or a T cell subset sorted from them (not recorded which). All receptors come from an adult woman who had mild COVID-19 (a few samples of this study predate the infection). Cell type and time point are not known.

The genes are TRBV12-3 or TRBV12-4 and TRBJ1-1; D not resolved. This CDR3 spans 14 amino acids. The germline V and J ends were trimmed by 3 bases and 1 base, with 9 bases remaining between them. CDR3 nucleotides: TGTGCCAGCAGTTTTGTGGGCACGAACACTGAAGCTTTCTTT. This codes for CASSFVGTNTEAFF.

This clonotype has just a few counts. The rearrangement uses TRBV7-9 and TRBJ2-1; the match to TRBD1 covers 9 bases. This CDR3 is built from 16 residues. CDR1 and CDR2 (germline): SEHNR, FQNEAQ (reference sequence). V dropped 1 base and J dropped 7; count of bases not matched to a gene: 8. The CDR3 DNA is TGTGCCAGCAGCTTAGTAGGGACAGGGTCTAGGAATGAGCAGTTCTTC. Protein sequence: CASSLVGTGSRNEQFF. The complete variable domain, with remaining parts taken from reference TRBV7-9 and TRBJ2-1, reads DTGVSQNPRHKITKRGQNVTFRCDPISEHNRLYWYRQTLGQGPEFLTYFQNEAQLEKSRLLSDRFSAERPKGSFSTLEIQRTEQGDSAMYLCASSLVGTGSRNEQFFGPGTRLTVL.

This clonotype was counted between two and nine times. The rearrangement joins TRBV27 to TRBJ1-1; D perhaps matches TRBD1 (5 bases). The germline V gene has CDR1 MNHEY and CDR2 SMNVEV (reference sequence). The CDR3 runs to 15 residues. V dropped 3 bases and J dropped 1 base, with 12 bases sitting between them. CDR3: CASSLLGGRNTEAFF. CDR3 nucleotides: TGTGCCAGCAGTTTGTTGGGGGGTCGGAACACTGAAGCTTTCTTT.

This sequence joins TRBV5-1 and TRBJ2-7, with D perhaps given as TRBD1 or TRBD2 (6 bases each). V lost 4 bases, J lost 3 bases, and 20 bases lay in between. Germline assignment: CDR1 SGHRS and CDR2 YFSETQ. CDR3 length: 16 amino acids. The CDR3 sequence: CASSLTPGAWDYEQYF. DNA of the CDR3: TGCGCCAGCAGCCTTACACCGGGGGCCTGGGACTACGAGCAGTACTTC.

The V and J genes are TRBV20-1 and TRBJ2-3; D unclear. CDR1 and CDR2 (germline): DFQATT, SNEGSKA (reference sequence). Trimming shortened V by 0 bases and J by 5 bases, and 12 bases separated the two germline ends. The length of the CDR3 is 14 residues. Written as DNA, the CDR3 is TGCAGTGCTAGAGATGATGATACCATAGATACGCAGTATTTT. Amino acids: CSARDDDTIDTQYF.

This clonotype came up a few times. This sequence joins TRBV20-1 and TRBJ1-1; D gene uncertain. The germline V gene encodes CDR1 DFQATT and CDR2 SNEGSKA (reference sequence). Trimming cost V 0 bases and J 0 bases, with 8 bases left between them. The CDR3 length is 14 residues. The CDR3 DNA reads as TGCAGTGCTAGAGATTCGCGGATGAACACTGAAGCTTTCTTT. This gives the protein CSARDSRMNTEAFF.

This clonotype came up once. The CDR3 nucleotides are TGTGCCAGCAGTGAATATATGTTCAACGTCCTGACTTTC. Amino acid sequence: CASSEYMFNVLTF. The chain joins TRBV25-1 to TRBJ2-6, with D unclear. The CDR3 totals 13 residues. The V end was cut by 0 bases, the J end by 9 bases, with 6 bases between. Germline loops: CDR1 MGHDK, CDR2 SYGVNS.

This clonotype was counted a few times. In DNA form, the CDR3 reads TGTGCCAGCAGTTTGACTAGCGGGAGGTACCATGATGAGCAGTTCTTC. Amino acids: CASSLTSGRYHDEQFF. The rearrangement links TRBV5-4 to TRBJ2-1, with 13 bases matching TRBD2. The length of the CDR3 is 16 residues. The junction had 10 bases not matched to a gene; V was cut back by 5 bases and J by 8 bases. Per the germline V gene, CDR1 is SGHNT and CDR2 is YYREEE (reference sequence).

This clonotype was observed a handful of times. The chain has TRBV12-3 or TRBV12-4 and TRBJ1-2; maybe TRBD1 (6 bases). The CDR3 spans 15 residues. V dropped 3 bases and J dropped 4 bases, with 15 bases sitting between them. The CDR3 bases are TGTGCCAGCAGTTTGGGGGCTCAGGGGATCTATGGCTACACCTTC. It is translated as CASSLGAQGIYGYTF.

This clonotype was seen only a few times. The V and J genes are TRBV19 and TRBJ2-1; a possible D gene is TRBD2 (6 bases). Between the trimmed V and J ends, which lost 10 bases and 2 bases, there was a span of 21 bases. The CDR3 is 16 residues long. CDR1 LNHDA and CDR2 SQIVND come from the germline V gene (reference sequence). The chain's CDR3 is CATKSSGTRTYNEQFF. CDR3 coding DNA: TGTGCCACGAAGTCCTCCGGGACTCGAACCTACAATGAGCAGTTCTTC.

This clonotype was recorded a few times. CDR3 coding DNA: TGTGCCAGCAGCCACGGGACTAGCGGGTTCACCGGGGAGCTGTTTTTT. Translation: CASSHGTSGFTGELFF. The V gene is TRBV4-2, the J gene TRBJ2-2, with 12 bases fitting TRBD2. Unmatched junction bases numbered 3, after V lost 3 bases and J lost 4 bases. The germline V gene encodes CDR1 LGHNA and CDR2 YNFKEQ. The CDR3 consists of 16 residues.

This chain joins TRBV10-3 and TRBJ2-5; a possible D gene is TRBD1 (6 bases). The CDR3 length is 15 residues. The V gene's germline CDR1 is ENHRY and CDR2 SYGVKD. Trimming took 4 bases from V and 5 from J, leaving 17 bases between them. The CDR3 spells CAISAPGQPRETQYF. In nucleotides, the CDR3 is TGTGCCATCAGTGCCCCGGGACAACCGCGGGAGACCCAGTACTTC.

This clonotype showed up many times. The chain links TRBV7-6 to TRBJ2-7; 7 bases fit TRBD1. V shed 2 bases, J shed 7 bases, and the junction held 2 bases outside the gene matches. In germline, CDR1 is SGHVS, CDR2 FNYEAQ. The CDR3 spans 12 residues. The CDR3 protein is CASSLRGQEQYF. CDR3 bases: TGTGCCAGCAGCTTAAGGGGGCAGGAGCAGTACTTC.

This chain links TRBV29-1 with TRBJ2-2; TRBD2 matches at 8 bases. The ends lost 2 bases at V and 7 bases at J; junction bases unmatched: 9. CDR1 is SQVTM, CDR2 ANQGSEA, per germline. The length of the CDR3 is 15 residues. The CDR3 loop is CSVELASGPGGELFF. The DNA of the CDR3 is TGCAGCGTTGAACTAGCTAGCGGGCCGGGCGGGGAGCTGTTTTTT.

This clonotype has only a few counts. DNA of the CDR3: TGTGCCAGCAGCTTGTCCGTTAGCGGGAGGGGGAACCTACGAGAGCAGTACTTC. Translating gives CASSLSVSGRGNLREQYF. The V and J genes are TRBV5-6 and TRBJ2-7, with 11 positions matching TRBD2. Germline values: CDR1 SGHDT, CDR2 YYEEEE. The CDR3 loop spans 18 amino acids. J gave up 7 bases and V 1 base, and 16 bases lay outside the gene matches.

This clonotype was seen a few times. The rearrangement links TRBV24-1 to TRBJ2-1, with TRBD1 matching over 8 bases. This CDR3 region has 14 residues. From germline, CDR1 is KGHDR and CDR2 SFDVKD. V lost 3 bases, J lost 7 bases, and 4 bases stayed unmatched. CDR3 loop: CATSDPQGANEQFF. The CDR3 nucleotides read TGTGCCACCAGTGATCCCCAGGGGGCGAATGAGCAGTTCTTC.

This clonotype occurred a few times. This chain uses TRBV7-2 with TRBJ2-7; D is ambiguous. With 4 bases removed from V and 4 bases from J, the gap between germline ends came to 14 bases. The CDR3 consists of 14 residues. The germline V gene has CDR1 SGHTA and CDR2 FQGNSA. CDR3 loop: CASSSRPPEYEQYF. CDR3 bases: TGTGCCAGCAGCTCCCGACCTCCCGAATACGAGCAGTACTTC.